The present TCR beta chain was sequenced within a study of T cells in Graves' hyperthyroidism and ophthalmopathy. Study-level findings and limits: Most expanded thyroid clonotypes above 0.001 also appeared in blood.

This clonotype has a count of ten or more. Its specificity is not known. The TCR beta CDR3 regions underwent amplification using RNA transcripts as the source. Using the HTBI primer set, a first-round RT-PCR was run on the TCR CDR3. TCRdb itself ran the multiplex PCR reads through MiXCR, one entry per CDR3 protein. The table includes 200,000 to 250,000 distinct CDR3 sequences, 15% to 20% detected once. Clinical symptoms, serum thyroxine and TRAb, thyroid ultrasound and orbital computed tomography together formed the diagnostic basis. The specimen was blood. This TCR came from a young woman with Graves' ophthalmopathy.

The CDR3 is CASSSGTGFSGANVLTF. The CDR3 DNA reads as TGTGCCAGCAGCTCCGGGACAGGCTTCTCTGGGGCCAACGTCCTGACTTTC. The rearrangement joins TRBV7-2 to TRBJ2-6; 8 bases line up with TRBD1. The CDR3 has 17 residues. Unmatched junction bases numbered 5, after V lost 4 bases and J lost 0 bases. Germline V gene data show CDR1 as SGHTA and CDR2 as FQGNSA. Full variable domain (remainder filled in from reference TRBV7-2 and TRBJ2-6): GAGVSQSPSNKVTEKGKDVELRCDPISGHTALYWYRQSLGQGLEFLIYFQGNSAPDKSGLPSDRFSAERTGGSVSTLTIQRTQQEDSAVYLCASSSGTGFSGANVLTFGAGSRLTVL.